Listed here is a single T cell receptor (beta chain). Its antigen remains unknown. A much larger clone sits a single nucleotide away, making a read error possible. Amplification yielded TCR beta CDR3 regions, with RNA transcripts as the source. Initially, a first-round RT-PCR of the TCR CDR3 employed the HTBI primer set. MiXCR, run by TCRdb on the multiplex PCR reads, gives a single entry per CDR3 protein. Seen here are hundreds of thousands of distinct CDR3 sequences, roughly 20% observed once, and the top ten hold around a third. Germline V CDR1 and CDR2: MDHEN, SYDVKM. CDR3 length equals 15 residues. V was trimmed by 2 bases and J by 8 bases, leaving 17 bases between them. Enrolled ophthalmopathy patients presented with a Clinical Activity Score of at least 3, a NOSPECS grade of at least 4, and disease duration under 3 months. This sample was included in a study of T cells in Graves' hyperthyroidism and ophthalmopathy.

The study, taken as a whole, reports: Before onset, by a median of 6.5 months, the model predicted ophthalmopathy. Most thyroid-expanded clonotypes above 0.001 were also found in blood.

The sample comprised blood. This TCR was recovered from a man aged 30-40 years with Graves' ophthalmopathy. The chain uses TRBV28 and TRBJ2-3; no firm D call. This CDR3 reads CASSLPGRRRGTQYF. CDR3 nucleotides: TGTGCCAGCAGTTTACCCGGGCGGCGCAGAGGTACGCAGTATTTT. Full variable domain (rest looked up from reference TRBV28 and TRBJ2-3): DVKVTQSSRYLVKRTGEKVFLECVQDMDHENMFWYRQDPGLGLRLIYFSYDVKMKEKGDIPEGYSVSREKKERFSLILESASTNQTSMYLCASSLPGRRRGTQYFGPGTRLTVL.